What follows is one TCR beta chain and its context. There are many counts of this clonotype. Its binding antigen is unknown. Qualities for individual bases were not recorded, and no much larger clone is one base off. The sample belongs to a study of Graves' ophthalmopathy and Graves' hyperthyroidism (dated by TCRdb to 2016 to 2019). With respect to the entire study: Peripheral blood samples were taken at the time of initial diagnosis, before any treatment was given. TCR beta repertoire signatures were used to distinguish Graves' ophthalmopathy from Graves' hyperthyroidism and to predict progression to ophthalmopathy. In total, 135 blood samples were TCR-sequenced: some 43 ophthalmopathy, roughly 80 hyperthyroidism and 17 hyperthyroidism-to-ophthalmopathy patients. To explore V-J signatures that distinguish ophthalmopathy from hyperthyroidism, a discovery set of around 100 patients was enrolled, made up of more than 40 with ophthalmopathy and roughly 57 with stable hyperthyroidism. An independent validation cohort was composed of approximately 19 hyperthyroidism patients and approximately 15 patients who later progressed from hyperthyroidism to ophthalmopathy. In six hyperthyroidism patients, T-cell repertoires of thyroid tissue and blood were compared. Following sampling, methimazole starting at 30 mg daily was administered to hyperthyroidism patients, and high-dose intravenous methylprednisolone was administered to ophthalmopathy patients. The 100 discovery patients were randomly split 7:3 into training and test sets. Points the paper makes about the study in general: In cross-validation, the 13-signature model distinguished ophthalmopathy from stable hyperthyroidism with just over 85% sensitivity and around 81% specificity, and in the test set the corresponding values were roughly 78% and 74%. In validation, the model predicted ophthalmopathy progression with about 70% sensitivity and 72.22% specificity; 12 predicted patients were CT-confirmed with GO in a median of approximately six months. No statistical method was used to predetermine the sample size, and group allocation was not hidden from the investigators. Most expanded thyroid clonotypes with a frequency above 0.001 also appeared in blood, which suggests that blood repertoires may reflect the immune response in the thyroid.

TCR beta CDR3 regions were amplified from RNA transcripts for repertoire sequencing. HTBI primers and the Qiagen OneStep RT-PCR kit were used in a first-round RT-PCR, which was followed by a second-round multiplex PCR, size selection and purification. Libraries were sequenced on an Illumina HiSeq2000 using paired-end 100 bp reads. The study's own analysis went as follows. SOAPnuke was used for read processing, and reads with adapters, uncalled bases, a mean Phred below 15, or no exact constant-primer or identifier match were discarded. COPE v1.2.5 was used to merge the high-quality paired reads. Each unique nucleotide sequence was treated as a clonotype, and MiTCR v1.1 was used to align the clonotypes to the IMGT TRB V, D and J references. The analysis was limited to V-J combinations with a frequency above 0.0001, which together covered 98% to 99.2% of repertoires. For each V-J combination, a TCR clonal expansion and chaos score was defined as the ratio of F50 clonal expansion to chaos observed in the TCRdist matrix. Welch's t-statistics and random forest were used to reduce the features to about a dozen V-J combinations, which were then used as input to a naive Bayes classifier. The Morisita-Horn index was used to measure how similar the thyroid and blood repertoires were. The public reads were reanalyzed by TCRdb: fastp trimming at Q25, MiXCR alignment, in-frame beta chains only. Identical CDR3 proteins give one entry, which carries the most common genes and DNA. What appears here as the V and J calls and clone size reflects TCRdb's work, not the paper's. In this sample the table shows 450,000 or so distinct CDR3 sequences, approximately 15% of which occur a single time. About a tenth of the sample belongs to the ten largest clones.

Ophthalmopathy patients were characterized by moderately to severely active disease, a Clinical Activity Score of at least 3, a NOSPECS grade of at least 4, and a disease duration under 3 months. Patients with other autoimmune diseases, uncontrolled infections, pregnancy or lactation were excluded. Diagnosis relied on clinical symptoms, serum thyroxine, TRAb, thyroid ultrasound and orbital computed tomography. Ficoll-Paque density gradient centrifugation was used to isolate PBMCs from approximately 11 ml of fresh peripheral blood. Total RNA was extracted with Trizol reagent and quality-checked on an Agilent 2100 Bioanalyzer. CDR1 and CDR2 were assigned from the germline V gene (reference sequence) as DFQATT and SNEGSKA. The CDR3 covers 16 residues, taking in both the cysteine and the phenylalanine. The entry retains the CDR3 DNA only, 48 bases that are in frame from base 1. V and J lose 0 bases and 0 bases, and a span of 12 bases separates them.

This receptor was identified in a woman in her 30s with Graves' ophthalmopathy. Donor details come from another sample of the same person, matched by shared clones. Sequencing was performed on blood. The sequence joins TRBV20-1 to TRBJ1-5, with no D gene named confidently. The nucleotide sequence reads TGCAGTGCTAGAGATAGGGCGGGAGTTAGCAATCAGCCCCAGCATTTT. This encodes CSARDRAGVSNQPQHF.